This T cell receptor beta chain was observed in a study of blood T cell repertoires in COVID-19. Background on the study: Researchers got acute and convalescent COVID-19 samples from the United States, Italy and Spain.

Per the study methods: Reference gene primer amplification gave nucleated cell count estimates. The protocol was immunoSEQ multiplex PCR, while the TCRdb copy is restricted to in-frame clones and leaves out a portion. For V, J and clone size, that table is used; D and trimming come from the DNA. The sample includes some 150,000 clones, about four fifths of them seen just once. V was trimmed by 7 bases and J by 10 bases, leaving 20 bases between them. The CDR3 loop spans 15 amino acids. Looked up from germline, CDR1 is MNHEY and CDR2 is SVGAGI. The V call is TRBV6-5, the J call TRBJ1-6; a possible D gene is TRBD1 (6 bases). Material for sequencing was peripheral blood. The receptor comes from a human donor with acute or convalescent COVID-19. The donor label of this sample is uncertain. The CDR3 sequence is CASIPGGGRYSPLHF. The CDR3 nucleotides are TGTGCCAGCATCCCCGGGGGGGGCAGGTACTCACCCCTCCACTTT.